This TCR beta chain was identified in a study of control samples from healthy donors and cancer patients. Profiled with immunoSEQ multiplex PCR; TCRdb holds only in-frame clones, not every one. In the table there are roughly 170,000 clones, around 94% of which are singletons. Material: blood. This clonotype was obtained from a woman between 18 and 29 years old in good health.

The CDR3: CASSLSGEFGTEAFF. The CDR3 coding sequence is TGCGCCAGCAGCTTGTCTGGGGAGTTTGGCACTGAAGCTTTCTTT. The chain joins TRBV5-1 to TRBJ1-1; D gene ambiguous. CDR3 length: 15 residues. The germline V gene has CDR1 SGHRS and CDR2 YFSETQ. The ends were cut back, 1 base at V and 4 bases at J, with 14 bases in the middle.